What follows are 5 T cell receptor beta chains derived from one specimen sequenced in a study of tumor and adjacent non-tumor tissue in lung cancer. TCRbeta libraries were built with three rounds of nested PCR, modified from ARM-PCR. A single record per CDR3 protein comes from TCRdb applying MiXCR to the multiplex PCR reads. The sample lists roughly 82,000 distinct CDR3 sequences; more than 75% were seen once. The template was RNA from unsorted bulk tissue. The normal lung tissue was taken more than 3 cm from the tumor edge. The specimen was distant non-tumor lung tissue. These receptors came from a woman aged 50 to 60 with non-small cell lung cancer.

The chain joins TRBV6-5 to TRBJ2-1, with 12 bases aligning to TRBD2. This CDR3 contains 16 residues. Germline V gives CDR1 MNHEY, CDR2 SVGAGI. CDR3 amino acids: CVISPPTSGSSHEQFF. The CDR3 region has the DNA TGTGTCATCAGCCCCCCGACTAGCGGGAGCTCCCATGAGCAGTTCTTC.

A single count supports this clonotype. Sequence at one end of the junction differs from germline and may be a read error. The rearrangement joins TRBV29-1 to TRBJ2-7; TRBD2 matches 8 bases. CDR3 length: 14 residues. The V gene's germline CDR1 is SQVTM and CDR2 ANQGSEA. The CDR3, as DNA: TGCAGCTTCATCACCGGGAGGGCAATCCATGAGCAGTACTTT. This sequence encodes CSFITGRAIHEQYF.

As regards this clonotype: As the CDR3 is not closed by the conserved phenylalanine or tryptophan, this likely results from a read error. The limits of the CDR3 on the DNA are not certain, so only TCRdb's listed CDR3 is given. The chain couples TRBV5-1 to TRBJ2-7; the table calls TRBD1, which could not be checked here. CDR1 is SGHRS and CDR2 is YFSETQ in the germline V gene. The CDR3 extends over 14 residues, inclusive of both ends. The CDR3 region is CASNSGQGFHEQYY.

The count of this clonotype is one. The chain carries TRBV6-1 and TRBJ2-7, with a possible D match to TRBD2 (5 bases). The CDR3 consists of 14 residues. V lost 5 bases and J lost 3, with 14 bases in between. Germline V lookup: CDR1 MNHNS, CDR2 SASEGT. Here the CDR3 DNA reads TGTGCCAGCAGTAAACGTTTGGAGGACTACGAGCAGTACTTC. Translating gives CASSKRLEDYEQYF.

This clonotype has only one observation. Relative to the germline gene, one junction end is altered; a read error may explain this. The CDR3 nucleotides are TGTGCCAGCAGCTTAAACGAAGATGAACAGCTCTTT. Protein product: CASSLNEDEQLF. The chain uses TRBV11-2 and TRBJ2-1; D remains ambiguous. This CDR3 is built from 12 residues. The germline V gene has CDR1 SGHAT and CDR2 FQNNGV.